The entry below gives a single T cell receptor beta chain sequence along with its context. Antigen specificity is unknown. PCR primers comprised 60 Vbeta and 13 Jbeta primers. Produced via immunoSEQ multiplex PCR; TCRdb's table is partial and in-frame only. This table holds some 150,000 clones, 70% found once. This sample is part of a study of cytomegalovirus exposure and HLA in healthy donors. Points from the study as a whole: Altogether, 170 or so TCR beta chains were recorded as cytomegalovirus-associated.

This CDR3 region has 15 residues. Per germline, CDR1 MDHEN and CDR2 SYDVKM. V dropped 3 bases and J dropped 4 bases, with 15 bases sitting between them. The specimen was PBMCs. This TCR derives from a woman aged 25 to 39 in good health and CMV-seronegative. V is TRBV28 and J is TRBJ1-1; TRBD1 might be the D (6 bases). The CDR3 DNA reads TGTGCCAGCAGTTTCCCAGGGGAGTTGGGCACTGAAGCTTTCTTT. Translation: CASSFPGELGTEAFF. The entire variable domain, with the rest obtained from reference TRBV28 and TRBJ1-1, is as follows: DVKVTQSSRYLVKRTGEKVFLECVQDMDHENMFWYRQDPGLGLRLIYFSYDVKMKEKGDIPEGYSVSREKKERFSLILESASTNQTSMYLCASSFPGELGTEAFFGQGTRLTVV.